Listed below are T cell receptor beta chains from one sample, sequenced in a study of cytomegalovirus exposure and HLA in healthy donors. The data were produced by immunoSEQ multiplex PCR, yet TCRdb's version contains in-frame clones alone and is incomplete. In the table there are approximately 93,000 clones, roughly three quarters of which are singletons. Sequences were obtained from PBMCs. Source of these receptors: a male donor in good health and CMV-seropositive. Both conserved end residues are part of each CDR3. A D gene is named only where the DNA matches it firmly. The size of a clone is reported for some rows only, either as once, few or many, or as a class for expanded clones.

V: TRBV4-1; J: TRBJ1-4; size: -; D: -; DNA: TGCGCCAGCAGAGCGAGGGCAGGCGAAAAACTGTTTTTT; CDR3: CASRARAGEKLFF
V: TRBV5-1; J: TRBJ1-2; size: once; D: -; DNA: TGCGCCAGCAGCCCCCAACCGGAGGCTAACTATGGCTACACCTTC; CDR3: CASSPQPEANYGYTF
V: TRBV7-3; J: TRBJ2-2; size: few; D: -; DNA: TGTGCCAGCAGCCTTCAGGGGTTAAAGAACACCGGGGAGCTGTTTTTT; CDR3: CASSLQGLKNTGELFF
V: TRBV15; J: TRBJ1-5; size: -; D: -; DNA: TGTGCCACCGGGACTGACCTCTATAGCAATCAGCCCCAGCATTTT; CDR3: CATGTDLYSNQPQHF
V: TRBV19; J: TRBJ1-4; size: -; D: TRBD1; DNA: TGTGCCAGTAGTCACAAAGGGGGCTTAAATGAAAAACTGTTTTTT; CDR3: CASSHKGGLNEKLFF
V: TRBV29-1; J: TRBJ1-1; size: -; D: -; DNA: TGCAGCGTAGTCCTCGGGGGGAGTCGGGGAGCTTTCTTT; CDR3: CSVVLGGSRGAFF
V: TRBV5-4; J: TRBJ1-1; size: -; D: -; DNA: TGTGCCAGCAGCCCCCAGGACAGGAACACTGAAGCTTTCTTT; CDR3: CASSPQDRNTEAFF
V: TRBV2; J: TRBJ2-7; size: -; D: -; DNA: TGTGCCAGCGGGGGGGGCAGGGAGTATTACGAGCAGTACTTC; CDR3: CASGGGREYYEQYF
V: TRBV6-5; J: TRBJ2-5; size: -; D: -; DNA: TGTGCCAGCAGTTACCCCCCGGAGACCCAGTACTTC; CDR3: CASSYPPETQYF
V: TRBV10-2; J: TRBJ1-5; size: -; D: -; DNA: TGCGCCAGCAGTGAAGGAGCCGGACAGCCCCAGCATTTT; CDR3: CASSEGAGQPQHF
V: TRBV6-5; J: TRBJ1-2; size: once; D: TRBD1; DNA: TGTGCCAGCAAAGAGGGGGCCCTTTCTTCCTATGGCTACACCTTC; CDR3: CASKEGALSSYGYTF
V: TRBV5-4; J: TRBJ1-1; size: -; D: TRBD1; DNA: TGTGCCAGCAGCCGTGGACAGGCTTTGAACACTGAAGCTTTCTTT; CDR3: CASSRGQALNTEAFF
V: TRBV6-5; J: TRBJ2-5; size: -; D: -; DNA: TGTGCCAGCAGTTACCCCCCCGGGACCCAGTACTTC; CDR3: CASSYPPGTQYF
V: TRBV30; J: TRBJ2-1; size: -; D: -; DNA: TGTGCCTGGAGTCTATTTCCCCTCGAACATGAGCAGTTCTTC; CDR3: CAWSLFPLEHEQFF
V: TRBV29-1; J: TRBJ1-1; size: -; D: TRBD1; DNA: TGCAGCGTCCCGGGACAGATGAACACTGAAGCTTTCTTT; CDR3: CSVPGQMNTEAFF
V: TRBV30; J: TRBJ2-7; size: -; D: -; DNA: TGTGCCTGGAGTGACAGGTTTCGCTACGAGCAGTACTTC; CDR3: CAWSDRFRYEQYF
V: TRBV19; J: TRBJ1-5; size: -; D: TRBD1; DNA: TGTGCCAGTAGTCCCTACCTATTAGACAGGGAAAAGGTTTTT; CDR3: CASSPYLLDREKVF
V: TRBV27; J: TRBJ2-7; size: once; D: -; DNA: TGTGCCAGCAGGAGCTCCTACGAGCAGTACTTC; CDR3: CASRSSYEQYF
V: TRBV4-1; J: TRBJ1-5; size: -; D: -; DNA: TGCGCCAGCAGCCCCCTCGGTGAGGGCAGCAATCAGCCCCAGCATTTT; CDR3: CASSPLGEGSNQPQHF
V: TRBV11-1; J: TRBJ1-6; size: -; D: -; DNA: TGTGCCAGCAGCCCGAGGGGGACGCAAAATTCACCCCTCCACTTT; CDR3: CASSPRGTQNSPLHF
V: TRBV5-6; J: TRBJ2-7; size: -; D: TRBD1; DNA: TGTGCCAGCAGCCCGACAGGGGGCAACTACGAGCAGTACTTC; CDR3: CASSPTGGNYEQYF
V: TRBV27; J: TRBJ1-6; size: few; D: -; DNA: TGTGCCAGCAGCCTCACTCCACAGGGTTGGGCACCCCTCCACTTT; CDR3: CASSLTPQGWAPLHF
V: TRBV12-5; J: TRBJ1-1; size: -; D: -; DNA: TGTGCTAGTGGTTTTAGTACAGCGAACACTGAAGCTTTCTTT; CDR3: CASGFSTANTEAFF
V: TRBV27; J: TRBJ1-1; size: -; D: TRBD1; DNA: TGTGCCAACCTGAACAGGGGGCAAACTGAAGCTTTCTTT; CDR3: CANLNRGQTEAFF
V: TRBV9; J: TRBJ1-1; size: -; D: TRBD1; DNA: TGTGCCAGCAGCGTAAAAGGGGGCGACCCTGAAGCTTTCTTT; CDR3: CASSVKGGDPEAFF
V: TRBV6-6; J: TRBJ1-2; size: -; D: -; DNA: TGTGCCAGCAGCCCGGGCAGGGCTGGGAACTATGGCTACACCTTC; CDR3: CASSPGRAGNYGYTF
V: TRBV18; J: TRBJ2-5; size: -; D: -; DNA: TGTGCCAGCTCACCGAGGGATTCGGAGACCCAGTACTTC; CDR3: CASSPRDSETQYF
V: TRBV10-1; J: TRBJ2-3; size: once; D: TRBD1; DNA: TGCGCCAGCAGTGTGAACAGGGGGCTCGCAGATACGCAGTATTTT; CDR3: CASSVNRGLADTQYF
V: TRBV5-1; J: TRBJ1-1; size: -; D: -; DNA: TGCGCCAGCAGCCCAACAGCCAGTAACACTGAAGCTTTCTTT; CDR3: CASSPTASNTEAFF
V: TRBV10-1; J: TRBJ2-7; size: -; D: TRBD2; DNA: TGCGCCAGCAGTCTAGCGGGGGTGTACTTC; CDR3: CASSLAGVYF
V: TRBV10-2; J: TRBJ1-2; size: -; D: -; DNA: TGCGCCAGTTCAGGGGTCGACTATGGCTACACCTTC; CDR3: CASSGVDYGYTF
V: TRBV10-1; J: TRBJ2-1; size: -; D: -; DNA: TGCGCCAGCAGTCGGGACACCCTTGGTGAGCAGTTCTTC; CDR3: CASSRDTLGEQFF
V: TRBV6-6; J: TRBJ1-1; size: -; D: TRBD1; DNA: TGTGCCAGCAGGCCAGGGGGAGGCACTGAAGCTTTCTTT; CDR3: CASRPGGGTEAFF
V: TRBV6-6; J: TRBJ1-1; size: -; D: -; DNA: TGTGCCAGCAGCCTCCTTATTCCCTCCGGAGCTTTCTTT; CDR3: CASSLLIPSGAFF
V: TRBV30; J: TRBJ1-5; size: -; D: TRBD1; DNA: TGTGCCTGGAGTGTACACAGGGGGAGCAATCAGCCCCAGCATTTT; CDR3: CAWSVHRGSNQPQHF
V: TRBV29-1; J: TRBJ1-2; size: -; D: TRBD1; DNA: TGCAGCGTTGAGGTGGCCGGACAGGGGAACTATGGCTACACCTTC; CDR3: CSVEVAGQGNYGYTF
V: TRBV14; J: TRBJ1-2; size: -; D: -; DNA: TGTGCCAGCAGCCACCTAAACCGGGACACCACTAACTATGGCTACACCTTC; CDR3: CASSHLNRDTTNYGYTF